The source of this TCR beta chain is a study of cytomegalovirus exposure and HLA in healthy donors. This CDR3 contains 16 residues. CDR1 is MDHEN and CDR2 is SYDVKM in the germline V gene. After removal of 3 bases from V and 4 bases from J, the junction contained 7 bases not matched to a gene. General study findings and limits: The study carried out a later analysis of TCR beta sequences. It associated roughly 17,000 of them with specific HLA alleles at a false discovery rate of 0.05. Only CMV serostatus was available as immune exposure information.

To note about this clone: No antigen is known for it.

PCR employed 60 Vbeta and 13 Jbeta primers. How the authors handled the data: A later analysis tallied 87 million or so unique TCR beta chains, some 12 million of them shared. TCRdb's table, derived via immunoSEQ multiplex PCR, lists solely in-frame clones and lacks some. V, J and clone size are those of that table, while D and trimming were read from the DNA. The profile shows 200,000 to 250,000 clones, 80% to 90% of them singletons. This chain connects TRBV28 to TRBJ2-1, with TRBD2 matching over 9 bases. Material: PBMCs. The source of this sequence is a man aged 25-40 years in good health and CMV-seronegative. Here the CDR3 DNA reads TGTGCCAGCAGTTTCGGGCTAGCGGGGACTTACAATGAGCAGTTCTTC. Translating it yields CASSFGLAGTYNEQFF.